This TCR beta chain was documented in a study of metastatic and nonmetastatic thyroid tumors. Study at large: Peripheral blood and tumor or nodule samples from malignant and benign thyroid patients were compared. Findings and limits, study-wide: According to reports, the diversity of TCR beta was significantly higher in malignant thyroid tumors than in benign nodules, and this held in both blood and tumor samples.

No treatment had been given to any patient before thyroid surgery. CDR1 and CDR2 from the germline V gene are MDHEN and SYDVKM. There are 18 residues in the CDR3. V shed 6 bases and J 5 bases; nucleotides not matched to a gene: 15. This clone was picked up a small number of times. Its antigen is as yet unknown. How the authors handled the data: To classify distant metastasis in papillary thyroid cancer, a model was built from CDR3 differences across clinicopathological groups. TCRdb reprocessed the PCR reads using MiXCR. The V and J calls come from TCRdb's annotation, not from the publication. The sample holds tens of thousands of clones, roughly 18% seen once.

Source material: blood. The V and J genes are TRBV28 and TRBJ2-2; 10 bases agree with TRBD1. This sequence originates from a male donor with papillary thyroid cancer or a benign thyroid nodule (not recorded which). Some clones in this sample may be carry-over from other donors' samples. The CDR3 loop is CASRPPPETGGKTGELFF. The CDR3 bases are TGTGCCAGCAGACCCCCACCGGAGACAGGGGGCAAAACCGGGGAGCTGTTTTTT. The entire variable domain, with the rest obtained from reference TRBV28 and TRBJ2-2, is as follows: DVKVTQSSRYLVKRTGEKVFLECVQDMDHENMFWYRQDPGLGLRLIYFSYDVKMKEKGDIPEGYSVSREKKERFSLILESASTNQTSMYLCASRPPPETGGKTGELFFGEGSRLTVL.